Shown below are 32 T cell receptor beta chains from a single sample sequenced in a study of blood T cells in healthy people across ages. Alongside a J-beta primer mix, a sample-barcoded 5' primer served in a second PCR lasting roughly 6 to 11 cycles. TCRdb fed the 5' RACE reads into MiXCR, producing one record per CDR3 protein. The profile shows about 780,000 distinct CDR3 sequences, about half of them singletons. Source material: blood. The receptor set was obtained from a man older than 75 in good health.

The chain couples TRBV29-1 to TRBJ1-4; 9 bases map to TRBD1. Trimming at V came to 5 bases and at J to 7 bases, leaving 8 bases not matched to a gene. Per germline, CDR1 SQVTM and CDR2 ANQGSEA. The CDR3 extends over 14 amino acids. CDR3 sequence (DNA): TGCAGCGTTAAGAACAGGGGGCAAGGTGAAAAACTGTTTTTT. It encodes CSVKNRGQGEKLFF.

This rearrangement joins TRBV30 to TRBJ2-6; 10 bases align to TRBD1. Germline CDR1 and CDR2: GTSNPN and SVGIG (reference sequence). V shed 3 bases and J 2 bases; nucleotides not matched to a gene: 10. The CDR3 runs 18 residues. The CDR3 protein is CAWRPIPGQGTGANVLTF. DNA for the CDR3: TGTGCCTGGAGACCAATCCCGGGACAGGGGACTGGGGCCAACGTCCTGACTTTC.

The chain recombines TRBV27 with TRBJ1-2, with TRBD1 identical over 7 bases. The CDR3 sequence is 16 residues long. Germline CDR1 is MNHEY and CDR2 is SMNVEV (reference sequence). The V segment lost 3 bases and the J segment 5 bases; nucleotides outside the gene matches: 12. The CDR3 is CASSFSDRVRVYGYTF. The CDR3 DNA follows: TGTGCCAGCAGTTTCTCCGACAGGGTCCGGGTATATGGCTACACCTTC.

This clonotype was seen a handful of times. The rearrangement links TRBV14 to TRBJ2-6; 7 nucleotides agree with TRBD1. In germline, CDR1 is SGHDN, CDR2 FVKESK. Trimming took 3 bases from V and 0 from J; bases not matched to a gene: 5. The CDR3 runs 17 residues. CDR3 in amino acids: CASSQWGQPSGANVLTF. The CDR3 bases are TGTGCCAGCAGCCAGTGGGGACAGCCCTCTGGGGCCAACGTCCTGACTTTC.

This rearrangement joins TRBV6-2 or TRBV6-3 to TRBJ2-3; 10 positions match TRBD1. The CDR3 contains 15 residues. Trimming removed 8 bases from V and 6 bases from J; junction bases left unmatched: 11. Germline-derived CDR1 and CDR2 are MNHEY and SVGEGT. CDR3 loop: CASLDPGQGSDTQYF. The CDR3 nucleotides read TGTGCCAGCTTAGACCCGGGACAGGGGTCCGATACGCAGTATTTT.

About this clonotype itself: A read error may be the cause here, since a much bigger clone is one base away. The chain combines TRBV11-3 with TRBJ2-7, with a weak D call TRBD2 (6 bases). Between the trimmed V and J ends, which lost 4 bases and 2 bases, there was a span of 15 bases. In germline, CDR1 is SGHNT, CDR2 YENEEA. CDR3 length: 15 residues. CDR3 DNA sequence: TGTGCCAGCAGCTCGTGGGCTGGCGGGACCTACGAGCAGTACTTC. It is translated as CASSSWAGGTYEQYF.

This sequence joins TRBV27 and TRBJ2-2; the match to TRBD2 covers 8 bases. The CDR3 runs to 15 residues. Germline V gives CDR1 MNHEY, CDR2 SMNVEV (reference sequence). The V gene end was trimmed by 3 bases and the J gene end by 7 bases; junction bases not matched to a gene: 7. CDR3 DNA sequence: TGTGCCAGCAGTTTCACTCCGGGAGGGCACGGGGAGCTGTTTTTT. It codes for CASSFTPGGHGELFF.

This chain uses TRBV7-2 with TRBJ2-7; 8 bases fit TRBD2. V lost 7 bases, J lost 7 bases, and 12 bases stayed unmatched. In germline, CDR1 is SGHTA, CDR2 FQGNSA. There are 14 residues in the CDR3. CDR3 in DNA: TGTGCCAGCACCGGGACTAGGGGGACCGGTGAGCAGTACTTC. Translated, it gives CASTGTRGTGEQYF.

There are a few counts of this clonotype. A much larger clonotype is one base distant, so this may be a read error. The genes are TRBV5-1 and TRBJ2-1; D may be TRBD1 or TRBD2 (5 bases each). The V gene's germline CDR1 is SGHRS and CDR2 YFSETQ. CDR3 length equals 14 residues. CDR3 sequence: CASGFRGTYNEQFF. The CDR3 DNA sequence: TGCGCCAGCGGCTTCCGGGGCACCTACAATGAGCAGTTCTTC.

The chain joins TRBV2 to TRBJ1-1; unclear D gene. CDR1 SNHLY and CDR2 FYNNEI come from the germline V gene. The CDR3 contains 13 residues. V shed 3 bases and J shed 1 base, with 6 bases lying between them. CDR3 protein: CASSELENTEAFF. In DNA form, the CDR3 reads TGTGCCAGCAGTGAGTTGGAGAACACTGAAGCTTTCTTT.

This clonotype was recorded many times. CDR3 sequence reads: CASSLQGSSYEQYF. CDR3 DNA sequence: TGTGCCAGCAGTCTACAGGGGAGCTCCTACGAGCAGTACTTC. The chain joins TRBV28 to TRBJ2-7, with TRBD1 matching 7 bases. After removal of 5 bases from V and 0 bases from J, the junction contained 4 bases not matched to a gene. The CDR3 is 14 residues long. The germline gives CDR1 MDHEN, CDR2 SYDVKM.

This clonotype was seen a few times. This chain uses TRBV6-5 with TRBJ2-3; tentative D call: TRBD2 (5 bases). Germline-derived CDR1 and CDR2 are MNHEY and SVGAGI. The V and J ends lost 4 bases and 3 bases respectively, with 23 bases between them. The CDR3 totals 18 residues. This CDR3 is CASSSPLAGHSGTDTQYF. CDR3 DNA sequence: TGTGCCAGCAGTTCCCCTCTGGCGGGCCACTCGGGGACAGATACGCAGTATTTT.

This chain joins TRBV29-1 and TRBJ2-7, with D perhaps TRBD2 (5 bases). CDR1 SQVTM and CDR2 ANQGSEA come from the germline V gene. This CDR3 contains 13 residues. V was cut by 5 bases and J by 6 bases, with 17 bases left in between. CDR3 sequence reads: CSVMEDATFEQYF. The CDR3 nucleotides read TGCAGCGTTATGGAGGACGCGACGTTCGAGCAGTACTTC.

This chain links TRBV20-1 with TRBJ2-5; TRBD2 matches 12 bases. The CDR3 length is 14 residues. V trimming: 5 bases; J trimming: 2 bases; junction bases outside the gene matches: 3. Germline assignment: CDR1 DFQATT and CDR2 SNEGSKA (reference sequence). DNA of the CDR3: TGCAGTGCTCAGACTAGCGGGGGACAAGAGACCCAGTACTTC. Its translation: CSAQTSGGQETQYF.

The sample holds many counts of this clonotype. The V call is TRBV3-1, the J call TRBJ1-5; D unclear. The CDR3 spans 13 residues. CDR1 LGHDT and CDR2 YNNKEL come from the germline V gene (reference sequence). The V and J ends lost 4 bases and 4 bases respectively, with 8 bases between them. The CDR3 protein is CASSRGGNQPQHF. CDR3 sequence (DNA): TGTGCCAGCAGCCGGGGTGGGAATCAGCCCCAGCATTTT.

As DNA, the CDR3 is TGCAGTGCTGGCCAGCCGGGGGTATCCTACAATGAGCAGTTCTTC. This codes for CSAGQPGVSYNEQFF. The chain carries TRBV20-1 and TRBJ2-1; possible D gene TRBD2, 6 bases. This CDR3 contains 15 residues. Germline CDR1 and CDR2: DFQATT and SNEGSKA (reference sequence). Trimming removed 5 bases at V and 1 base at J, with 15 bases between.

This clonotype was seen a few times. The chain is built from TRBV15 and TRBJ2-1; 10 bases align to TRBD1. This CDR3 has 15 residues. Losses at the gene ends were 3 bases for V and 6 bases for J; bases not matched to a gene: 5. Germline CDR1 and CDR2: LNHNV and YYDKDF (reference sequence). The CDR3 sequence is CATSRVGTGVNEQFF. The DNA for the CDR3 is TGTGCCACCAGCAGGGTGGGGACAGGGGTCAATGAGCAGTTCTTC.

This chain links TRBV7-9 with TRBJ2-6; TRBD1 matches 8 bases. CDR1 SEHNR and CDR2 FQNEAQ come from the germline V gene (reference sequence). J lost 1 base, V lost 4 bases, and 15 bases had no gene match. The CDR3 runs to 20 residues. In nucleotides, the CDR3 is TGTGCCAGCAGCTCCCCTAGGGGGACAGGAGCCGGGTCTGGGGCCAACGTCCTGACTTTC. Its translation: CASSSPRGTGAGSGANVLTF.

The genes are TRBV7-2 and TRBJ2-7; TRBD1 aligns across 11 bases. The ends lost 2 bases at V and 0 bases at J; junction bases unmatched: 9. The CDR3 length is 18 residues. CDR1 and CDR2 from the germline V gene are SGHTA and FQGNSA. The CDR3 spells CASSLTPPGQGASYEQYF. CDR3 nucleotides: TGTGCCAGCAGCTTAACTCCTCCCGGACAGGGGGCCTCCTACGAGCAGTACTTC. Drawing the rest from reference TRBV7-2 and TRBJ2-7, the complete variable domain is GAGVSQSPSNKVTEKGKDVELRCDPISGHTALYWYRQSLGQGLEFLIYFQGNSAPDKSGLPSDRFSAERTGGSVSTLTIQRTQQEDSAVYLCASSLTPPGQGASYEQYFGPGTRLTVT.

Comment on this clonotype: A much larger clone sits a single nucleotide away, making a read error possible. This chain connects TRBV4-1 to TRBJ2-7; 9 nucleotides line up with TRBD1. The ends lost 8 bases at V and 7 bases at J; junction bases unmatched: 15. The CDR3 covers 15 residues. Germline CDR1 reads MGHRA; CDR2 reads YSYEKL. As DNA, the CDR3 is TGCGCCAGCCGCGGGACAGGGAGTAAGATTGCTGAGCAGTACTTC. Its protein product is CASRGTGSKIAEQYF.

The sample holds a few counts of this clonotype. The chain has TRBV4-3 and TRBJ2-1; TRBD2 matches at 7 bases. V dropped 4 bases and J dropped 4; count of bases not matched to a gene: 10. CDR1 and CDR2 (germline): LGHNA, YSLEER. The CDR3 is 16 amino acids. CDR3 residues: CASSRGTKVGYNEQFF. Here the CDR3 DNA reads TGCGCCAGCAGCCGTGGGACTAAAGTGGGGTACAATGAGCAGTTCTTC.

The rearrangement uses TRBV5-1 and TRBJ2-7; 7 bases align to TRBD2. V was clipped by 6 bases and J by 6 bases; unmatched bases: 15. Germline CDR1 SGHRS, CDR2 YFSETQ. This CDR3 is 15 amino acids long. CDR3 protein: CASKVQAGTPAEQYF. The DNA of the CDR3 is TGCGCCAGCAAGGTTCAAGCGGGAACCCCGGCCGAGCAGTACTTC. Full variable domain (outside the CDR3, taken from reference TRBV5-1 and TRBJ2-7): KAGVTQTPRYLIKTRGQQVTLSCSPISGHRSVSWYQQTPGQGLQFLFEYFSETQRNKGNFPGRFSGRQFSNSRSEMNVSTLELGDSALYLCASKVQAGTPAEQYFGPGTRLTVT.

V is TRBV7-2 and J is TRBJ2-3; D call uncertain. The CDR3 is 13 residues long. V lost 4 bases and J lost 7, with 12 bases in between. The germline gives CDR1 SGHTA, CDR2 FQGNSA. The CDR3 region has the DNA TGTGCCAGCAGCTGGACGCAGGAGAATACGCAGTATTTT. It translates to CASSWTQENTQYF.

This clonotype has more than one count but fewer than ten. The CDR3 DNA reads TGCAGCGTTGAAGTCTCCAGCGGGGCTACCTACGAGCAGTACTTC. Protein sequence: CSVEVSSGATYEQYF. The chain is built from TRBV29-1 and TRBJ2-7; 7 nucleotides align to TRBD2. The CDR3 consists of 15 residues. V lost 1 base and J lost 2; bases outside the gene matches: 8. Germline CDR1 and CDR2: SQVTM and ANQGSEA.

V gene TRBV29-1 combines with J gene TRBJ2-1; 8 bases are a match to TRBD2. Germline V gene sequence: CDR1 SQVTM, CDR2 ANQGSEA. After removal of 5 bases from V and 4 bases from J, the junction contained 1 base not matched to a gene. This CDR3 contains 12 residues. The CDR3 reads CSVTGGYNEQFF. The CDR3 nucleotides read TGCAGCGTTACGGGGGGGTACAATGAGCAGTTCTTC.

As DNA, the CDR3 is TGCGCCAGCAGCCAAGATTCGGACAGGGTTACCTACGAGCAGTACTTC. It is translated as CASSQDSDRVTYEQYF. The chain has TRBV4-1 and TRBJ2-5; TRBD1 matches 8 bases. Matching the DNA end better, TRBJ2-7 makes the J call doubtful. The CDR3 is made up of 16 amino acids. Looked up from germline, CDR1 is MGHRA and CDR2 is YSYEKL.

This clonotype was counted between two and nine times. The CDR3 region is CASSLGSRPTYEQYF. CDR3 nucleotides: TGTGCCAGCAGCTTAGGGTCCCGCCCGACCTACGAGCAGTACTTC. This sequence joins TRBV7-2 and TRBJ2-7; unclear D gene. The CDR3 has 15 residues. The V end was cut by 1 base, the J end by 2 bases, with 12 bases between. Germline V gene data show CDR1 as SGHTA and CDR2 as FQGNSA. Complete variable domain (other parts from reference TRBV7-2 and TRBJ2-7): GAGVSQSPSNKVTEKGKDVELRCDPISGHTALYWYRQSLGQGLEFLIYFQGNSAPDKSGLPSDRFSAERTGGSVSTLTIQRTQQEDSAVYLCASSLGSRPTYEQYFGPGTRLTVT.

This clonotype occurred a few times. The chain has TRBV7-9 and TRBJ2-3, with D perhaps matching TRBD2 (5 bases). V was shortened by 10 bases and J by 0 bases, with 11 bases between the two germline ends. Germline loops: CDR1 SEHNR, CDR2 FQNEAQ (reference sequence). The CDR3 sequence is 13 residues long. The DNA for the CDR3 is TGTGCCACCGCGGGTTTTAGCACAGATACGCAGTATTTT. Translating gives CATAGFSTDTQYF. The complete variable domain, with remaining parts taken from reference TRBV7-9 and TRBJ2-3, reads DTGVSQNPRHKITKRGQNVTFRCDPISEHNRLYWYRQTLGQGPEFLTYFQNEAQLEKSRLLSDRFSAERPKGSFSTLEIQRTEQGDSAMYLCATAGFSTDTQYFGPGTRLTVL.

This clonotype was detected only a few times. J is TRBJ2-1 and V is TRBV4-1; 7 nucleotides agree with TRBD2. CDR1 and CDR2 from the germline V gene are MGHRA and YSYEKL. This CDR3 contains 17 residues. J lost 4 bases, V lost 4 bases, and 13 bases had no gene match. CDR3 sequence reads: CASSLGLAGLSYNEQFF. CDR3 nucleotide sequence: TGCGCCAGCAGCCTCGGGTTAGCGGGCTTGTCGTACAATGAGCAGTTCTTC.

The rearrangement uses TRBV29-1 and TRBJ2-7, with 8 positions matching TRBD2. With V trimmed by 1 base and J by 6 bases, 5 bases remained unmatched. The CDR3 has 13 residues. Germline CDR1 and CDR2: SQVTM and ANQGSEA. CDR3 protein: CSVEVGAGVEQYF. In DNA, the CDR3 is TGCAGCGTTGAAGTAGGAGCGGGAGTCGAGCAGTACTTC.

V and J are TRBV7-8 and TRBJ1-1; D uncertain. With 5 bases removed from V and 1 base from J, the gap between germline ends came to 23 bases. Germline V gene lookup returns CDR1 SGHVS and CDR2 FQNEAQ. There are 18 residues in the CDR3. As DNA, the CDR3 is TGTGCCAGCAGCCCTCCACCCGTTGTCCTCCCCGGGAACACTGAAGCTTTCTTT. This translates into CASSPPPVVLPGNTEAFF.

Note on this clonotype: Given the absence of the conserved phenylalanine or tryptophan at the CDR3 end, a read error is likely. V is TRBV11-2 and J is TRBJ2-5; 7 bases are shared with TRBD2. With V trimmed by 6 bases and J by 4 bases, 11 bases remained unmatched. The CDR3 spans 15 residues. Germline CDR1 is SGHAT and CDR2 is FQNNGV. CDR3 nucleotides: TGTGCCAGCAGAGCTAGCGGTTCCAAGGTAGAGACCCAGTACTTG. Translating it yields CASRASGSKVETQYL.